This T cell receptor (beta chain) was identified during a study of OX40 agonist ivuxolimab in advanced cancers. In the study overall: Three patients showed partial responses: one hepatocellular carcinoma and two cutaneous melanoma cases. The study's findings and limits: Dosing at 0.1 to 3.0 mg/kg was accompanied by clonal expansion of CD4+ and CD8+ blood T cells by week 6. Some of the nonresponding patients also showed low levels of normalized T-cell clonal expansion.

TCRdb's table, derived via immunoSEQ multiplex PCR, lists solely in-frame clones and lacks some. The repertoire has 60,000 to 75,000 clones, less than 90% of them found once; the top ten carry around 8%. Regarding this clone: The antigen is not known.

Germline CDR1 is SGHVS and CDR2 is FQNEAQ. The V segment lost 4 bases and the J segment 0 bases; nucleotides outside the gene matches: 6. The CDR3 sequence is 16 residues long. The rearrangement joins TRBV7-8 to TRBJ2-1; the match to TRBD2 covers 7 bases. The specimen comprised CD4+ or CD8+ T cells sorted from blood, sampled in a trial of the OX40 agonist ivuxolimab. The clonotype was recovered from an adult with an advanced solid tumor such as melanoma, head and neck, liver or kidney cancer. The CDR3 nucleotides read TGTGCCAGCAGCTCCCGCGGGGGAAGCTCCTACAATGAGCAGTTCTTC. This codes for CASSSRGGSSYNEQFF.